This T cell receptor (beta chain) was identified during a study of blood T cell repertoires in COVID-19. Repertoires were generated with immunoSEQ multiplex PCR, while TCRdb's copy carries only in-frame clones and drops some. The profile shows some 68,000 clones, about 86% of them singletons. The CDR3 contains 16 residues. V lost 0 bases and J lost 1, with 14 bases in between. Germline V CDR1 and CDR2: SGHRS, YFSETQ. This sequence originates from a man aged 65 to 79 with acute or convalescent COVID-19. The sequenced material came from peripheral blood. This sequence joins TRBV5-1 and TRBJ2-7; tentative D call: TRBD2 (6 bases). Here the CDR3 DNA reads TGCGCCAGCAGCTTGGCCGGAGGGCAGGTATCCTACGAGCAGTACTTC. It is translated as CASSLAGGQVSYEQYF.